This T cell receptor (beta chain) was recovered during a study of identifying expanded T cells in peripheral blood. Whole-study results and caveats: About 1.2 clones differed between technical replicates, versus about 16 and 19 over time.

Using immunoSEQ multiplex PCR, the repertoire was profiled, and TCRdb retains in-frame clones only, with some absent. The profile shows approximately 100,000 clones, more than 85% of them singletons. CDR3 length equals 13 residues. Deletions cut 5 bases from V and 5 bases from J, with 13 bases between. Germline V gene lookup returns CDR1 SGHTA and CDR2 FQGNSA. Of note for this clone: Antigen unknown.

This chain joins TRBV7-2 and TRBJ2-7, with D uncertain. Sequencing was performed on blood. The receptor was isolated from a person aged 18-70 years in good health. The CDR3 DNA sequence: TGTGCCAGCAGCAAGAACCCACGAAACGAGCAGTACTTC. This translates into CASSKNPRNEQYF.